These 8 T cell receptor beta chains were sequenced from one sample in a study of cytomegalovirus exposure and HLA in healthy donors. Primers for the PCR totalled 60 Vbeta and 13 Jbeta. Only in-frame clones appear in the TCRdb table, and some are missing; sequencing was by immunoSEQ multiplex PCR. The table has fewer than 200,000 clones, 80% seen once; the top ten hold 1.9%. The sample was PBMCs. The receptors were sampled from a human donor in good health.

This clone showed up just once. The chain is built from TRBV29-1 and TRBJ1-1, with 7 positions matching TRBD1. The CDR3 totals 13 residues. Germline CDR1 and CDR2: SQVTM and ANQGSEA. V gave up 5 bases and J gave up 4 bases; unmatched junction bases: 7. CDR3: CSVYQTGLTEAFF. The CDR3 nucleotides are TGCAGCGTTTACCAGACAGGGCTCACTGAAGCTTTCTTT.

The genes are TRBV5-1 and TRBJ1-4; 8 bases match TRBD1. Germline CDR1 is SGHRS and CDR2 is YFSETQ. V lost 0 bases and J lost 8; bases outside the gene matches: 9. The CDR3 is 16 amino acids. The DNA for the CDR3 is TGCGCCAGCAGCTTGGGATTCGGACAGGGTAACGAAAAACTGTTTTTT. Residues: CASSLGFGQGNEKLFF.

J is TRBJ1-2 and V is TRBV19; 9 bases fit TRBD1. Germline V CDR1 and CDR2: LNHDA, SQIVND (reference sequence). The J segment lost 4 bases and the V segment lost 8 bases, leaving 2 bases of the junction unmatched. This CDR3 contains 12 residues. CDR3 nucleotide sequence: TGTGCCAGTCGGGACAGGGTCTATGGCTACACCTTC. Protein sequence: CASRDRVYGYTF.

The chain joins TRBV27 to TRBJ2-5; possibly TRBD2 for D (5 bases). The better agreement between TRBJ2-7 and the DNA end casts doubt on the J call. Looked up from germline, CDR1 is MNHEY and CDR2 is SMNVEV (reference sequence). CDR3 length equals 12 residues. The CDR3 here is CASSEGSYEQYF. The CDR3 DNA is TGTGCCAGCAGTGAGGGTTCCTACGAGCAGTACTTC.

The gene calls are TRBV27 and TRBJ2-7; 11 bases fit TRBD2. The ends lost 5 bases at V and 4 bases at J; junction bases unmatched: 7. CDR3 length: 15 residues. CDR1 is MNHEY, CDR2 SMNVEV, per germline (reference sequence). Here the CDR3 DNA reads TGTGCCAGCAGTACCCTGACTAGCGGGGCTTACGAGCAGTACTTC. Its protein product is CASSTLTSGAYEQYF.

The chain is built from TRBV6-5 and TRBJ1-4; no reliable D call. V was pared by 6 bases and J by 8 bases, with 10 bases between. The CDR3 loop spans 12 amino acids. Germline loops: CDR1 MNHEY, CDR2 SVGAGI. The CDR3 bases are TGTGCCAGCAGGACGGGTGGAGAAAAACTGTTTTTT. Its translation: CASRTGGEKLFF.

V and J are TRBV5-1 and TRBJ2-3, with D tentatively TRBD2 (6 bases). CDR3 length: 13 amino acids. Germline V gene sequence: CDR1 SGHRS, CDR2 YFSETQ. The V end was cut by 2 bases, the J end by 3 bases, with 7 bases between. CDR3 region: CASSFGGTDTQYF. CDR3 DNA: TGCGCCAGCAGCTTCGGAGGGACAGATACGCAGTATTTT.

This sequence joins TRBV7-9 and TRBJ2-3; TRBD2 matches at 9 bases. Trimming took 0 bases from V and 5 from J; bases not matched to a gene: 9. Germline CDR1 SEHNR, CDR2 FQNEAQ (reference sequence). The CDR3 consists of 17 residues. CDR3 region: CASSLALASGAGDTQYF. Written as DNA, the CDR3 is TGTGCCAGCAGCTTAGCGCTCGCTAGCGGGGCGGGAGATACGCAGTATTTT.